This entry lists 6 T cell receptor beta chains sequenced from one sample in a study of blood T cell repertoires in COVID-19. Generated by immunoSEQ multiplex PCR, the TCRdb table keeps only in-frame clones and is missing some. The table shows 70,000 to 95,000 clones, with 82% occurring only once. Sequencing was performed on peripheral blood. These TCRs come from a human donor in a cohort sampled during active COVID-19.

V is TRBV23-1 and J is TRBJ1-5, with D unclear. TRBV23-1 falls under the ORF class, with uncertain function. The CDR3 runs to 11 residues. V was cut by 7 bases and J by 3 bases, with 4 bases left in between. CDR3 sequence reads: CASNTNQPQHF. The CDR3 DNA reads as TGCGCCAGCAACACCAATCAGCCCCAGCATTTT.

The genes are TRBV5-1 and TRBJ2-4; D is undetermined. V was trimmed by 1 base and J by 0 bases, leaving 14 bases between them. CDR3 length: 17 residues. In germline, CDR1 is SGHRS, CDR2 YFSETQ. The CDR3 DNA reads TGCGCCAGCAGCTTGCCTGCGGTCGCACTAGCCAAAAACATTCAGTACTTC. This translates into CASSLPAVALAKNIQYF.

This clone was recorded only once. The chain joins TRBV3-1 (or the pseudogene TRBV3-2) to TRBJ2-1; 15 nucleotides match TRBD2. Trimming cost V 3 bases and J 4 bases; bases outside gene matches: 7. The length of the CDR3 is 18 residues. Germline CDR1 LGHDT, CDR2 YNNKEL (reference sequence). CDR3 amino acids: CASSQGPGTSGGYNEQFF. DNA of the CDR3: TGTGCCAGCAGCCAGGGCCCCGGGACTAGCGGGGGGTACAATGAGCAGTTCTTC.

This chain uses TRBV15 with TRBJ1-5, with D unclear. This CDR3 has 16 residues. Germline CDR1 LNHNV, CDR2 YYDKDF (reference sequence). The V and J ends lost 3 bases and 4 bases respectively, with 16 bases between them. The CDR3 region is CATSRSPASGNQPQHF. The CDR3 nucleotides read TGTGCCACCAGCAGGTCCCCCGCTAGCGGGAATCAGCCCCAGCATTTT.

The V and J genes are TRBV11-2 and TRBJ2-1, with D tentatively TRBD1 (7 bases). The CDR3 runs to 14 residues. Germline-derived CDR1 and CDR2 are SGHAT and FQNNGV. With 8 bases removed from V and 5 bases from J, the gap between germline ends came to 16 bases. The CDR3 coding sequence is TGTGCCAGCGCGGGGAACAGGGGAAACAATGAGCAGTTCTTC. Protein: CASAGNRGNNEQFF.

The genes are TRBV15 and TRBJ2-5; 9 bases are a match to TRBD2. The CDR3 is made up of 15 amino acids. V lost 6 bases, J lost 5 bases, and 10 bases stayed unmatched. The germline V gene has CDR1 LNHNV and CDR2 YYDKDF (reference sequence). The CDR3 DNA is TGTGCCACCAGTAGGGGGGCTAGCGGGGCGGAGACCCAGTACTTC. This gives the protein CATSRGASGAETQYF.